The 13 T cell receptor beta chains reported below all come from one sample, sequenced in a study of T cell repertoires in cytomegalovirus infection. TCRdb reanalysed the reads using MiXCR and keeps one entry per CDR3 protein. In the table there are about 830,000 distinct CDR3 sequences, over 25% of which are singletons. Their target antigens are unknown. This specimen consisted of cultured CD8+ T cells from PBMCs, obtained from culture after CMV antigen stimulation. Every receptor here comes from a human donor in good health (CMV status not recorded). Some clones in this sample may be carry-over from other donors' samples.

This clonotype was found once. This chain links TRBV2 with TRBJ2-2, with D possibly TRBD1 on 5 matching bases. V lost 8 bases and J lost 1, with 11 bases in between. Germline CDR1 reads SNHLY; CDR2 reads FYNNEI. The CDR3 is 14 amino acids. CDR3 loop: CASSTVLNTGELFF. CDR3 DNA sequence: TGTGCCAGCTCGACAGTGTTGAACACCGGGGAGCTGTTTTTT.

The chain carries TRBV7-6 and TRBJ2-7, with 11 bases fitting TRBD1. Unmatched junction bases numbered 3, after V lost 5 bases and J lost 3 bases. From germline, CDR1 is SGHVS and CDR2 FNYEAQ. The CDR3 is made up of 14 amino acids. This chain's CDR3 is CASSAGQGGYEQYF. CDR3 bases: TGTGCCAGCAGCGCGGGACAGGGGGGCTACGAGCAGTACTTC.

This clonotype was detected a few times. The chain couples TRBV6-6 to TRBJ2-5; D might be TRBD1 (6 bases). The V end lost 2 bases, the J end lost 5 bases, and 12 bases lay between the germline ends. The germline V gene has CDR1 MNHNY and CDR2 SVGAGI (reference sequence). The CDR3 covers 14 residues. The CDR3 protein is CASSYIRGGETQYF. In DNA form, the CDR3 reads TGTGCCAGCAGTTACATCAGAGGGGGTGAGACCCAGTACTTC.

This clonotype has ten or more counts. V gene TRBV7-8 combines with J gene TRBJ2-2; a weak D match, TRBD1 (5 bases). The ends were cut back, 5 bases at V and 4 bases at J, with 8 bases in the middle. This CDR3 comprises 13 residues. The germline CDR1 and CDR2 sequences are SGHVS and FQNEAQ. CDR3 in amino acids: CASSKTVTGELFF. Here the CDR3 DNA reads TGTGCCAGCAGCAAGACAGTCACCGGGGAGCTGTTTTTT.

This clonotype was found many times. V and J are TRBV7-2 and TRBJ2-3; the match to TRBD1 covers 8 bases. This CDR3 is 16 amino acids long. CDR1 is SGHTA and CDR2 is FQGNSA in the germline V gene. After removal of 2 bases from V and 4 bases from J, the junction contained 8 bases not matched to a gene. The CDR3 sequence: CASSLWARGHADTQYF. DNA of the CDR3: TGTGCCAGCAGCTTATGGGCCAGGGGGCACGCAGATACGCAGTATTTT.

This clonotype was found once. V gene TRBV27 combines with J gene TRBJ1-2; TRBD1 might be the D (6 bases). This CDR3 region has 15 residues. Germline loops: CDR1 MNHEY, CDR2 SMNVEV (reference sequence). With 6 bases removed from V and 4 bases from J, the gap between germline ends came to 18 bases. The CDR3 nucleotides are TGTGCCAGCAGCCCAGGGACACCAGTTTCCTATGGCTACACCTTC. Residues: CASSPGTPVSYGYTF.

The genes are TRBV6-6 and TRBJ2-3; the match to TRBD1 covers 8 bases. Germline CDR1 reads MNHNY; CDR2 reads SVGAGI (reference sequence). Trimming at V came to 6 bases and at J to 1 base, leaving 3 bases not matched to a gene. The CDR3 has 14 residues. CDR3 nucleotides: TGTGCCAGCAGGACAGGGGATGGCACAGATACGCAGTATTTT. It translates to CASRTGDGTDTQYF.

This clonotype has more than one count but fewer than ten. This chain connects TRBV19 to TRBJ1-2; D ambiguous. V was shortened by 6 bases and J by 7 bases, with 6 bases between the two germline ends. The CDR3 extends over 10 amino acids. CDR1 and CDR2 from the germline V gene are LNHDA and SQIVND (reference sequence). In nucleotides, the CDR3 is TGTGCCAGTAGAAGTTTTGGCTACACCTTC. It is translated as CASRSFGYTF.

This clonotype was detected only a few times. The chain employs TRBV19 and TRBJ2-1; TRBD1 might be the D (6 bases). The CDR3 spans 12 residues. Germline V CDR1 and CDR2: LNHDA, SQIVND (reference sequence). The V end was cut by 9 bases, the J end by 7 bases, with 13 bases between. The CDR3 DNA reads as TGTGCCAGCGGCGGACAGACTAATGAGCAGTTCTTC. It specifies CASGGQTNEQFF.

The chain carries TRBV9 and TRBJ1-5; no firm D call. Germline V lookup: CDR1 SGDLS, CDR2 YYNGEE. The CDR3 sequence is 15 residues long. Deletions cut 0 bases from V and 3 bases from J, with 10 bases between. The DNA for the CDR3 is TGTGCCAGCAGCGTAGATGAGGGAATCAATCAGCCCCAGCATTTT. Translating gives CASSVDEGINQPQHF.

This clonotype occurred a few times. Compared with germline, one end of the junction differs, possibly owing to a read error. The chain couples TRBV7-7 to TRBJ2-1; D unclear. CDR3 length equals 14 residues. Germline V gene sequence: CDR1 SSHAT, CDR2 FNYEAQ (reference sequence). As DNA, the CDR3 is TGTGCTAGCAGCTTAGCCGCCGGCGCGGATAAGCAGTTCTTC. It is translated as CASSLAAGADKQFF. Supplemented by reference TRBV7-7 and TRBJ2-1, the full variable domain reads GAGVSQSPRYKVTKRGQDVTLRCDPISSHATLYWYQQALGQGPEFLTYFNYEAQPDKSGLPSDRFSAERPEGSISTLTIQRTEQRDSAMYRCASSLAAGADKQFFGPGTRLTVL.

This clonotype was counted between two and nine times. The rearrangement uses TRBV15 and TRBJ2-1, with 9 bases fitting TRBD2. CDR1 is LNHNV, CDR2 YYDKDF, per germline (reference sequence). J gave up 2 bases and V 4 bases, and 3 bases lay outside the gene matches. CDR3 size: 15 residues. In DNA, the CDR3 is TGTGCCACCAGCATAGCGGGGGACCCCTACAATGAGCAGTTCTTC. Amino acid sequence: CATSIAGDPYNEQFF.

The CDR3 region has the DNA TGTGCCAGCAGCCAAGGGGGCACGATTTGGACTGAAGCTTTCTTT. As protein: CASSQGGTIWTEAFF. The chain is built from TRBV14 and TRBJ1-1; D possibly corresponds to TRBD1 (5 bases). The CDR3 contains 15 residues. Trimming removed 1 base at V and 5 bases at J, with 14 bases between. Germline V lookup: CDR1 SGHDN, CDR2 FVKESK.